This entry features one T cell receptor beta chain sequence. This specimen comes from a study of blood T cell repertoires in COVID-19. Overall study context: Samples of COVID-19 (acute and convalescent) were obtained from the United States, Italy and Spain. Sources were T cells, B-cell-depleted T cells, or PBMCs; the material itself was cDNA or gDNA.

Germline loops: CDR1 SGHTA, CDR2 FQGNSA. The germline V and J ends were trimmed by 5 bases and 0 bases, with 19 bases remaining between them. CDR3 size: 18 residues. Some clones are missing from TCRdb's copy, which holds only in-frame ones; the method was immunoSEQ multiplex PCR. The sample lists 200,000 or so clones; 75% to 90% were seen once. Sample: peripheral blood. The clonotype originates from a man between 60 and 75 years old with acute or convalescent COVID-19. The V gene is TRBV7-2, the J gene TRBJ1-4; the D gene is possibly TRBD1 (6 bases). CDR3 region: CASSGGVGAAATNEKLFF. The CDR3 region has the DNA TGTGCCAGCAGCGGAGGCGTGGGGGCCGCTGCAACTAATGAAAAACTGTTTTTT.